This is a list of T cell receptor beta chains from one sample in a study of shared clonotypes between healthy human individuals. Produced via immunoSEQ multiplex PCR; TCRdb's table is partial and in-frame only. Seen here are over a million clones, roughly 96% observed once, and the top ten hold 0.95% to 1.5%. Source material: naive CD4+ T cells sorted from blood. The receptors here all came from a man aged 25 to 40 in good health. Both conserved end residues are part of each CDR3. The D gene is left open where the match is weak. The listing skips clone size in some rows; elsewhere it reads once, few, many or a size class.

J gene | clone size | V gene | D gene | CDR3 length | CDR3 DNA | CDR3 protein
TRBJ1-5 | NA | TRBV15 | NA | 14 | TGTGCCACTTCGAGGGGTGATAGCAATCAGCCCCAGCATTTT | CATSRGDSNQPQHF
TRBJ1-2 | once | TRBV13 | NA | 13 | TGTGCCAGCAGGGACACGAAAAACTATGGCTACACCTTC | CASRDTKNYGYTF
TRBJ1-1 | NA | TRBV7-8 | NA | 15 | TGTGCCAGCAGCTTAGACCAGGGTGTGGACACTGAAGCTTTCTTT | CASSLDQGVDTEAFF
TRBJ2-3 | NA | TRBV29-1 | NA | 14 | TGCAGCGTCGGGACCCTTGACATCACAGATACGCAGTATTTT | CSVGTLDITDTQYF
TRBJ2-5 | few | TRBV27 | NA | 13 | TGTGCCAGCAGTTTATGGGGGCAAGAGACCCAGTACTTC | CASSLWGQETQYF
TRBJ1-1 | NA | TRBV18 | TRBD1 | 14 | TGTGCCAGCTCACCAAAGGGGGCAGGAACTGAAGCTTTCTTT | CASSPKGAGTEAFF
TRBJ2-7 | NA | TRBV28 | TRBD2 | 17 | TGTGCCAGCAGTTTGCCTGCGGGAGGGCCTCGGTCCTACGAGCAGTACTTC | CASSLPAGGPRSYEQYF
TRBJ2-7 | once | TRBV19 | NA | 14 | TGTGCCAGTAGTATCCCCGGAAACTCCTACGAGCAGTACTTC | CASSIPGNSYEQYF
TRBJ2-3 | NA | TRBV9 | NA | 13 | TGTGCCAGCAGCGTGGGGGGCCCAGATACGCAGTATTTT | CASSVGGPDTQYF
TRBJ2-7 | NA | TRBV28 | NA | 14 | TGTGCCAGCAGCCCACAGGGTAGCGCCTACGAGCAGTACTTC | CASSPQGSAYEQYF
TRBJ2-2 | NA | TRBV10-2 | TRBD2 | 14 | TGCGCCAGCAGTGAGTCTGGGGGGGCCGGGGAGCTGTTTTTT | CASSESGGAGELFF